Listed below are T cell receptor beta chains from one sample, sequenced in a study of blood T cell repertoires in COVID-19. Measured with immunoSEQ multiplex PCR; TCRdb has only the in-frame clones, and not every one. The sample gives fewer than 200,000 clones, roughly 87% of which show up once; around 8% is in the top ten. Source material: peripheral blood. These TCRs come from a woman aged 55-70 years with COVID-19, enrolled during active disease. Both conserved end residues are part of each CDR3. D genes are given only for firm matches. Rows give clone size only sometimes, using once, few, many, or a class for an expanded clone.

18,TRBV7-9,NA,TRBJ2-1,NA,CASSLFQGSGSSYNEQFF,TGTGCCAGCAGCTTATTTCAGGGTAGCGGAAGCTCCTACAATGAGCAGTTCTTC
13,TRBV14,NA,TRBJ1-5,once,CASSQDQGQPQHF,TGTGCCAGCAGCCAAGACCAGGGCCAGCCCCAGCATTTT
14,TRBV2,TRBD1,TRBJ2-2,NA,CASKEDRARGELFF,TGTGCCAGCAAGGAGGACAGGGCTCGAGGGGAGCTGTTTTTT
14,TRBV28,NA,TRBJ1-5,NA,CASSPSRRGQPQHF,TGTGCCAGCAGTCCCTCTCGGCGCGGTCAGCCCCAGCATTTT
14,TRBV5-1,TRBD1,TRBJ1-2,once,CASSLGQERGGYTF,TGCGCCAGCAGCTTAGGACAGGAACGAGGAGGCTACACCTTC
14,TRBV6-6,NA,TRBJ1-2,NA,CASSHGGAPYGYTF,TGTGCCAGCAGCCATGGGGGGGCCCCCTATGGCTACACCTTC
16,TRBV12-5,TRBD1,TRBJ1-1,NA,CASGLKWTGENTEAFF,TGTGCTAGTGGTTTGAAGTGGACAGGGGAAAACACTGAAGCTTTCTTT
13,TRBV7-2,TRBD1,TRBJ1-2,NA,CASSLPTGVGYTF,TGTGCCAGCAGCTTACCGACAGGGGTTGGCTACACCTTC
13,TRBV29-1,NA,TRBJ1-5,NA,CSVEFGGNQPQHF,TGCAGCGTTGAATTCGGGGGCAATCAGCCCCAGCATTTT
16,TRBV27,TRBD2,TRBJ2-1,NA,CASSYRAGEFYNEQFF,TGTGCCAGCAGTTACCGAGCGGGAGAGTTCTACAATGAGCAGTTCTTC
14,TRBV18,NA,TRBJ1-5,NA,CASSPEGGDQPQHF,TGTGCCAGCTCACCAGAAGGGGGGGATCAGCCCCAGCATTTT
15,TRBV18,NA,TRBJ2-5,once,CASSPIIGGQETQYF,TGTGCCAGCTCCCCGATAATCGGGGGCCAAGAGACCCAGTACTTC